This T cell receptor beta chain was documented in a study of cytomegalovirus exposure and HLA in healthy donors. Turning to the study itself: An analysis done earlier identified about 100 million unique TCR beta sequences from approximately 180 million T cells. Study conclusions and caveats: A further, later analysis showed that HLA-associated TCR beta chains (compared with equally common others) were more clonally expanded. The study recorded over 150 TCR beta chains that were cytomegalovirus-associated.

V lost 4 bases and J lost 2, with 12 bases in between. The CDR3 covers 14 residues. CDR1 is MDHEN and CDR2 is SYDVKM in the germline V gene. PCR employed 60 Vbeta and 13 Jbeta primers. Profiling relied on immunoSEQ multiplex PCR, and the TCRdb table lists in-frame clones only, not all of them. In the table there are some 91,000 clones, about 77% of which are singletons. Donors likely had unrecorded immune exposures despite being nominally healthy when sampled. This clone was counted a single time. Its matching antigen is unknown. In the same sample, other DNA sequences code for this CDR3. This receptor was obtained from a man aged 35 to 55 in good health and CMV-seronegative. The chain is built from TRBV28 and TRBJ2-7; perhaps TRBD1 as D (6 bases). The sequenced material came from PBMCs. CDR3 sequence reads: CASSSGTPTYEQYF. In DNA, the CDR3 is TGTGCCAGCAGTTCCGGGACACCTACCTACGAGCAGTACTTC. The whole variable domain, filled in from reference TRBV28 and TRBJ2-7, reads DVKVTQSSRYLVKRTGEKVFLECVQDMDHENMFWYRQDPGLGLRLIYFSYDVKMKEKGDIPEGYSVSREKKERFSLILESASTNQTSMYLCASSSGTPTYEQYFGPGTRLTVT.